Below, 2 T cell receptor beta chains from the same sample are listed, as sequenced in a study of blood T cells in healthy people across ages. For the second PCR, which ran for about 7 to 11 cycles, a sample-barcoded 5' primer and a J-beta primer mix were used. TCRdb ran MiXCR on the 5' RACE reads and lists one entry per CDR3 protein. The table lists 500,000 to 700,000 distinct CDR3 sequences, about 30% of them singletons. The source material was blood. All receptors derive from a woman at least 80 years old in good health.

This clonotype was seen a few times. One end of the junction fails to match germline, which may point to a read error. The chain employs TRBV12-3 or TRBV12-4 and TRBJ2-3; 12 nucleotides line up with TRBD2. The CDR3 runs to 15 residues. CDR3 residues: CASTLAGGPADAQYF. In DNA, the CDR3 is TGTGCCAGCACCCTAGCGGGGGGGCCAGCAGATGCGCAGTATTTT.

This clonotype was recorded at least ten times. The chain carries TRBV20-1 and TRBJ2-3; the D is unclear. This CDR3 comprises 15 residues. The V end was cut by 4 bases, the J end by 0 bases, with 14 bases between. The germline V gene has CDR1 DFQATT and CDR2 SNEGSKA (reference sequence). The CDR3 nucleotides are TGCAGTGCTATGGTCCTCCTTACTAGCACAGATACGCAGTATTTT. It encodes CSAMVLLTSTDTQYF.